This T cell receptor (beta chain) originates from a study of cytomegalovirus exposure and HLA in healthy donors. It was with 60 Vbeta and 13 Jbeta primers that the PCR ran. Generated by immunoSEQ multiplex PCR, the TCRdb table keeps only in-frame clones and is missing some. The sample includes 95,000 to 150,000 clones, around 73% seen only once; the top ten take 8% to 8.5%. The donors (healthy individuals) were bone marrow donors. V shed 0 bases, J shed 8 bases, and the junction held 9 bases outside the gene matches. The CDR3 consists of 15 residues. Germline CDR1 and CDR2: ENHRY and SYGVKD. The TCR comes from a middle-aged woman in good health and CMV-seropositive. This chain links TRBV10-3 with TRBJ1-2; 7 nucleotides agree with TRBD1. Material for sequencing was PBMCs. CDR3 nucleotides: TGTGCCATCAGTGAGTCGGGACAGAAATTCAAAGGCTACACCTTC. As protein: CAISESGQKFKGYTF.